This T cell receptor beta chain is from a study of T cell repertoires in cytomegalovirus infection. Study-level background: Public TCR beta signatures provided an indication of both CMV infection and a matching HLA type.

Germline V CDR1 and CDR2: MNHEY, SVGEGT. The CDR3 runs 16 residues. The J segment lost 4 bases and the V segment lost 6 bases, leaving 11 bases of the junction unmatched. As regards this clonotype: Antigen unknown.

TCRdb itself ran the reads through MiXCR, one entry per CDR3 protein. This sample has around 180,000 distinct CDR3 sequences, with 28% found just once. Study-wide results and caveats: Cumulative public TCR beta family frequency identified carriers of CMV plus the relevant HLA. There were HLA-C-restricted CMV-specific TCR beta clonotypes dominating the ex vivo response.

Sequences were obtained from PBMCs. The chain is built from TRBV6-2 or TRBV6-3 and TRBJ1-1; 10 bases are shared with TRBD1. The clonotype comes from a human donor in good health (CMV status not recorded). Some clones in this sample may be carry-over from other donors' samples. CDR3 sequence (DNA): TGTGCCAGCAGCGTCGGGACAGGGGCGGAACTCACTGAAGCTTTCTTT. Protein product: CASSVGTGAELTEAFF.